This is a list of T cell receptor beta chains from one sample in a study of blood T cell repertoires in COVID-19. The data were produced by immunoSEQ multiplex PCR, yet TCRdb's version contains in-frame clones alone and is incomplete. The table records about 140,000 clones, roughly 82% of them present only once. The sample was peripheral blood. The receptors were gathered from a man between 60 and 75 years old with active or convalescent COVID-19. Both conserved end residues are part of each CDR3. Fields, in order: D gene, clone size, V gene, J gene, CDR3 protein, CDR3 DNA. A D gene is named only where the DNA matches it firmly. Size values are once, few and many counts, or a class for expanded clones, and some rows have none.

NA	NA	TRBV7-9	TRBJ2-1	CASSPRDPGDNEQFF	TGTGCCAGCAGCCCGCGGGACCCTGGGGACAATGAGCAGTTCTTC
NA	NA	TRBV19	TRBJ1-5	CASSIRGSGGSQPQHF	TGTGCCAGTAGTATCCGGGGGTCCGGGGGTTCTCAGCCCCAGCATTTT
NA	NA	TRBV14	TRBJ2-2	CASSHHRASGGELFF	TGTGCCAGCAGCCATCACAGGGCCTCGGGCGGGGAGCTGTTTTTT
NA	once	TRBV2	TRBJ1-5	CASGRELAGNQPQHF	TGTGCCAGCGGACGGGAATTGGCAGGCAATCAGCCCCAGCATTTT
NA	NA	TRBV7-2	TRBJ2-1	CASSLAQLYNEQFF	TGTGCCAGCAGCTTAGCGCAACTTTACAATGAGCAGTTCTTC
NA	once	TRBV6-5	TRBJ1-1	CASSSTYPNTEAFF	TGTGCCAGCAGTTCAACATATCCCAACACTGAAGCTTTCTTT
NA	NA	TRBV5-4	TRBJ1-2	CASSPTVNYGYTF	TGTGCCAGCAGCCCGACAGTTAACTATGGCTACACCTTC
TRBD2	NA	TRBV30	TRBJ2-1	CAWSRTSGPYNEQFF	TGTGCCTGGAGTCGGACTAGCGGTCCCTACAATGAGCAGTTCTTC
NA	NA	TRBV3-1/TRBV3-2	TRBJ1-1	CASSQGYREKAFF	TGTGCCAGCAGCCAAGGGTACAGAGAAAAAGCTTTCTTT
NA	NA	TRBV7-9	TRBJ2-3	CASAGGRERSTDTQYF	TGTGCCAGCGCCGGAGGCCGGGAACGTAGCACAGATACGCAGTATTTT
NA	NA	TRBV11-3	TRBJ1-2	CASSTSQGAYGYTF	TGTGCCAGCAGCACGTCCCAGGGTGCCTATGGCTACACCTTC
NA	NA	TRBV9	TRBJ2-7	CASSDGGPSYEQYF	TGTGCCAGCAGCGACGGGGGGCCCTCCTACGAGCAGTACTTC
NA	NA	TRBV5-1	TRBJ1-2	CASRNPGSGSYGYTF	TGCGCCAGCAGGAACCCGGGCAGCGGATCTTATGGCTACACCTTC
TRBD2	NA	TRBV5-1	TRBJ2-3	CASSLDRGGTTDTQYF	TGCGCCAGCAGCTTGGACCGCGGGGGGACCACAGATACGCAGTATTTT
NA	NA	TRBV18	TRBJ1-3	CASSPRQDRNTIYF	TGTGCCAGCTCACCACGACAGGACAGAAACACCATATATTTT
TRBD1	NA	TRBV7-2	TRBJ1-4	CASSLTAGTGSEKLFF	TGTGCCAGCAGCTTAACAGCCGGGACAGGGAGTGAAAAACTGTTTTTT
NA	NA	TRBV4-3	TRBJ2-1	CASSQESVGRPGDLYNEQFF	TGCGCCAGCAGCCAAGAGTCCGTGGGCCGGCCGGGGGACCTATACAATGAGCAGTTCTTC
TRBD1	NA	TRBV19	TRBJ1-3	CASSRQGLSGNTIYF	TGTGCCAGTAGTAGACAGGGACTCTCTGGAAACACCATATATTTT
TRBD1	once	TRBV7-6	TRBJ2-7	CASSLRGTERDEQYF	TGTGCCAGCAGCCTAAGAGGGACAGAGAGGGACGAGCAGTACTTC
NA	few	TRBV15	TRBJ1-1	CATSRMSGPNTEAFF	TGTGCCACCAGCAGGATGAGCGGACCGAACACTGAAGCTTTCTTT
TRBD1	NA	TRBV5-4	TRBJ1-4	CASSDGQGNEKLFF	TGTGCCAGCAGCGACGGACAGGGAAATGAAAAACTGTTTTTT